These 31 T cell receptor beta chains originate from one sample sequenced in a study of cytomegalovirus exposure and HLA in healthy donors. The PCR contained 60 Vbeta and 13 Jbeta primers. The repertoire was sequenced with immunoSEQ multiplex PCR; TCRdb's copy has only in-frame clones and lacks some. This sample has about 200,000 clones, with about 87% found just once. The material sequenced was PBMCs. The receptors originated from a woman aged 18-29 years in good health and CMV-seronegative.

This clone was counted between two and nine times. The rearrangement uses TRBV7-6 and TRBJ2-7, with TRBD1 identical over 8 bases. The CDR3 has 13 amino acids. Trimming removed 3 bases from V and 5 bases from J; junction bases left unmatched: 3. Germline V gene lookup returns CDR1 SGHVS and CDR2 FNYEAQ. CDR3 amino acids: CASSFEQGDEQYF. The CDR3 DNA reads TGTGCCAGCAGCTTTGAACAGGGGGACGAGCAGTACTTC. The full variable domain, its missing parts supplied by reference TRBV7-6 and TRBJ2-7, is GAGVSQSPRYKVTKRGQDVALRCDPISGHVSLYWYRQALGQGPEFLTYFNYEAQQDKSGLPNDRFSAERPEGSISTLTIQRTEQRDSAMYRCASSFEQGDEQYFGPGTRLTVT.

About this clone: In the same sample, other DNA sequences code for this CDR3. The V gene is TRBV29-1, the J gene TRBJ2-2; TRBD1 is a possible D gene (7 bases). With 5 bases removed from V and 0 bases from J, the gap between germline ends came to 16 bases. CDR3 size: 16 residues. Germline loops: CDR1 SQVTM, CDR2 ANQGSEA. The CDR3 protein is CSVWAGQSTNTGELFF. The CDR3 DNA reads as TGCAGCGTTTGGGCGGGACAGTCGACGAACACCGGGGAGCTGTTTTTT.

V gene TRBV27 combines with J gene TRBJ1-2, with D maybe TRBD1 (5 bases). Germline V gene data show CDR1 as MNHEY and CDR2 as SMNVEV (reference sequence). Trimming took off 11 bases at V and 0 bases at J, with 19 bases between the two ends. CDR3 length: 15 residues. The CDR3 reads CAPQSQGLPNYGYTF. The CDR3 DNA sequence: TGTGCCCCACAGTCCCAGGGTCTGCCTAACTATGGCTACACCTTC.

A single count supports this clone. This rearrangement joins TRBV5-1 to TRBJ2-7; D is perhaps TRBD1 (6 bases). V shed 4 bases and J shed 5 bases, with 13 bases lying between them. The CDR3 runs to 13 residues. Per germline, CDR1 SGHRS and CDR2 YFSETQ. The CDR3 reads CASSPRGQNEQYF. CDR3 nucleotides: TGCGCCAGCAGCCCCCGCGGACAGAACGAGCAGTACTTC. Full variable domain (outside the CDR3, taken from reference TRBV5-1 and TRBJ2-7): KAGVTQTPRYLIKTRGQQVTLSCSPISGHRSVSWYQQTPGQGLQFLFEYFSETQRNKGNFPGRFSGRQFSNSRSEMNVSTLELGDSALYLCASSPRGQNEQYFGPGTRLTVT.

This chain links TRBV18 with TRBJ1-5, with D possibly matching TRBD1 (6 bases). In germline, CDR1 is KGHSH, CDR2 LQKENI. This CDR3 is 15 amino acids long. The V end was cut by 6 bases, the J end by 6 bases, with 18 bases between. CDR3 region: CASSSLTGFGQPQHF. The CDR3 nucleotides are TGTGCCAGCTCGTCCCTTACAGGGTTTGGTCAGCCCCAGCATTTT. The variable domain in full, with the rest retrieved from reference TRBV18 and TRBJ1-5, is NAGVMQNPRHLVRRRGQEARLRCSPMKGHSHVYWYRQLPEEGLKFMVYLQKENIIDESGMPKERFSAEFPKEGPSILRIQQVVRGDSAAYFCASSSLTGFGQPQHFGDGTRLSIL.

The genes are TRBV29-1 and TRBJ2-1; no clear D. The ends were cut back, 6 bases at V and 8 bases at J, with 17 bases in the middle. Looked up from germline, CDR1 is SQVTM and CDR2 is ANQGSEA. There are 13 residues in the CDR3. The chain's CDR3 is CSVAGWSGDEQFF. The CDR3, as DNA: TGCAGCGTGGCCGGTTGGAGTGGCGATGAGCAGTTCTTC.

The CDR3 DNA is TGTGCCAGCAGTAGACAGCCCTCTGGAAACACCATATATTTT. Protein sequence: CASSRQPSGNTIYF. The gene calls are TRBV6-1 and TRBJ1-3; D might be TRBD1 (5 bases). The CDR3 runs to 14 residues. Germline assignment: CDR1 MNHNS and CDR2 SASEGT. With 5 bases removed from V and 0 bases from J, the gap between germline ends came to 8 bases.

CDR3 nucleotides: TGTGCCTGGAGTAGTACAGGAAGAAATTATGGCTACACCTTC. Its protein is CAWSSTGRNYGYTF. This sequence joins TRBV30 and TRBJ1-2; TRBD1 might be the D (5 bases). This CDR3 has 14 amino acids. The ends were cut back, 2 bases at V and 5 bases at J, with 15 bases in the middle. Per the germline V gene, CDR1 is GTSNPN and CDR2 is SVGIG (reference sequence).

The chain has TRBV18 and TRBJ2-3, with 7 positions matching TRBD1. The trim removed 2 bases at V and 2 bases at J, leaving 4 bases unmatched. Germline V gives CDR1 KGHSH, CDR2 LQKENI. CDR3 length: 15 amino acids. The CDR3 nucleotides read TGTGCCAGCTCACCAGTAACAGGGGCCACAGATACGCAGTATTTT. Encoded protein: CASSPVTGATDTQYF.

The chain recombines TRBV5-6 with TRBJ2-3, with 8 bases fitting TRBD2. V was pared by 9 bases and J by 4 bases, with 10 bases of the junction left unmatched. The CDR3 loop spans 14 amino acids. The germline V gene encodes CDR1 SGHDT and CDR2 YYEEEE. CDR3 sequence (DNA): TGTGCCACCCGTCACCGGGGGGGCCCAGATACGCAGTATTTT. It codes for CATRHRGGPDTQYF.

The chain employs TRBV19 and TRBJ2-2; 10 nucleotides align to TRBD2. Germline values: CDR1 LNHDA, CDR2 SQIVND (reference sequence). The CDR3 totals 19 residues. Germline trimming cut 0 bases from V and 0 bases from J; bases unmatched to any gene: 7. DNA for the CDR3: TGTGCCAGTAGTATAGATCGGGCTAGCGGGAGAGCGAACACCGGGGAGCTGTTTTTT. As protein: CASSIDRASGRANTGELFF.

The J gene is TRBJ2-3, the V gene TRBV4-2; 8 nucleotides align to TRBD2. The CDR3 is made up of 17 amino acids. Germline lookup yields CDR1 LGHNA and CDR2 YNFKEQ. V lost 0 bases and J lost 4; bases outside the gene matches: 9. CDR3 nucleotides: TGTGCCAGCAGCCAAGACCATTCGGGGGGGCAGGCAGATACGCAGTATTTT. Protein product: CASSQDHSGGQADTQYF.

V and J are TRBV5-6 and TRBJ2-5; D is perhaps TRBD1 (6 bases). This CDR3 is 15 amino acids long. V was clipped by 4 bases and J by 4 bases, with 17 bases between them. Germline V gene data show CDR1 as SGHDT and CDR2 as YYEEEE. The CDR3 is CASSQAGAGGETQYF. CDR3 bases: TGTGCCAGCAGCCAGGCAGGGGCGGGTGGAGAGACCCAGTACTTC.

V gene TRBV10-3 combines with J gene TRBJ1-1; weak D call: TRBD1 (5 bases). CDR3 length equals 13 residues. V lost 6 bases and J 4 bases, leaving 12 bases between the germline ends. Looked up from germline, CDR1 is ENHRY and CDR2 is SYGVKD. CDR3 residues: CAIRKGIGTEAFF. CDR3 bases: TGTGCCATCAGGAAGGGGATCGGCACTGAAGCTTTCTTT.

The rearrangement uses TRBV29-1 and TRBJ1-1; D might be TRBD1 (5 bases). Looked up from germline, CDR1 is SQVTM and CDR2 is ANQGSEA. CDR3 length equals 13 residues. Trimming cost V 4 bases and J 0 bases, with 9 bases left between them. The CDR3 bases are TGCAGCGTTGGCCCAGGGCTGAACACTGAAGCTTTCTTT. Amino acids: CSVGPGLNTEAFF.

This clone was seen more than once but under ten times. This sequence joins TRBV7-2 and TRBJ1-1; D is possibly TRBD1 (6 bases). CDR3 length: 13 residues. V was pared by 7 bases and J by 0 bases, with 9 bases between. Germline lookup yields CDR1 SGHTA and CDR2 FQGNSA. CDR3 DNA sequence: TGTGCCAGCAAGGACAGCCTGAACACTGAAGCTTTCTTT. Translation: CASKDSLNTEAFF.

The chain has TRBV25-1 and TRBJ1-4; tentative D call: TRBD1 (6 bases). The CDR3 covers 16 residues. Trimming removed 6 bases at V and 7 bases at J, with 21 bases between. The V gene's germline CDR1 is MGHDK and CDR2 SYGVNS. This CDR3 reads CASSPWGGPKGEKLFF. CDR3 nucleotides: TGTGCCAGCAGCCCCTGGGGGGGCCCCAAAGGTGAAAAACTGTTTTTT. Supplemented by reference TRBV25-1 and TRBJ1-4, the full variable domain reads EADIYQTPRYLVIGTGKKITLECSQTMGHDKMYWYQQDPGMELHLIHYSYGVNSTEKGDLSSESTVSRIRTEHFPLTLESARPSHTSQYLCASSPWGGPKGEKLFFGSGTQLSVL.

This clone was seen a single time. The J gene is TRBJ2-7, the V gene TRBV11-2; D remains unclear. The CDR3 extends over 14 amino acids. V lost 1 base and J lost 0, with 7 bases in between. Looked up from germline, CDR1 is SGHAT and CDR2 is FQNNGV. CDR3 sequence reads: CASSLGASSYEQYF. As DNA, the CDR3 is TGTGCCAGCAGCTTAGGCGCTAGCTCCTACGAGCAGTACTTC. Using reference TRBV11-2 and TRBJ2-7 for the parts outside the CDR3, the full variable domain is EAGVAQSPRYKIIEKRQSVAFWCNPISGHATLYWYQQILGQGPKLLIQFQNNGVVDDSQLPKDRFSAERLKGVDSTLKIQPAKLEDSAVYLCASSLGASSYEQYFGPGTRLTVT.

V and J are TRBV9 and TRBJ2-1, with 9 bases fitting TRBD2. The CDR3 sequence is 18 residues long. The V and J ends lost 3 bases and 2 bases, in that order; junction bases with no gene match: 12. Germline V CDR1 and CDR2: SGDLS, YYNGEE. This chain's CDR3 is CASSGGASGTFPYNEQFF. CDR3 in DNA: TGTGCCAGCAGCGGGGGGGCTAGCGGGACCTTTCCCTACAATGAGCAGTTCTTC.

V usage is TRBV30 and J usage is TRBJ1-4; D is uncertain. The ends were cut back, 4 bases at V and 8 bases at J, with 14 bases in the middle. The CDR3 is made up of 13 amino acids. The germline gives CDR1 GTSNPN, CDR2 SVGIG (reference sequence). The CDR3 region has the DNA TGTGCCTGGACCGCGGGCCCCGGGGAAAAACTGTTTTTT. It encodes CAWTAGPGEKLFF.

The chain links TRBV5-1 to TRBJ1-2; unclear D gene. CDR1 SGHRS and CDR2 YFSETQ come from the germline V gene. Trimming shortened V by 3 bases and J by 2 bases, and 14 bases separated the two germline ends. This CDR3 contains 15 residues. Here the CDR3 DNA reads TGCGCCAGCAGCTCCTTAGCGGGGATGAACTATGGCTACACCTTC. Protein product: CASSSLAGMNYGYTF.

V usage is TRBV6-5 and J usage is TRBJ2-7; 11 bases are a match to TRBD1. Germline V CDR1 and CDR2: MNHEY, SVGAGI. Trimming at V came to 5 bases and at J to 3 bases, leaving 3 bases not matched to a gene. The CDR3 covers 14 residues. The CDR3 region has the DNA TGTGCCAGCAGTCGGGGACAGGGGGGCTACGAGCAGTACTTC. The encoded protein is CASSRGQGGYEQYF.

V usage is TRBV5-1 and J usage is TRBJ2-1; TRBD1 aligns across 12 bases. CDR3 length: 15 residues. The ends lost 5 bases at V and 7 bases at J; junction bases unmatched: 7. Germline CDR1 and CDR2: SGHRS and YFSETQ. The CDR3 nucleotides are TGCGCCAGCAGTCCCGGGACAGGGGGCGGGAATGAGCAGTTCTTC. The encoded protein is CASSPGTGGGNEQFF.

The chain recombines TRBV10-2 with TRBJ2-3, with 10 bases matching TRBD1. The CDR3 runs to 17 residues. V lost 2 bases, J lost 2 bases, and 7 bases stayed unmatched. Germline assignment: CDR1 WSHSY and CDR2 SAAADI. This CDR3 is CASSETWTGGPTDTQYF. The DNA of the CDR3 is TGCGCCAGCAGTGAGACCTGGACAGGGGGACCCACAGATACGCAGTATTTT.

The chain combines TRBV5-1 with TRBJ1-1, with D possibly matching TRBD1 (6 bases). The CDR3 runs to 15 residues. Between the trimmed V and J ends, which lost 4 bases and 5 bases, there was a span of 18 bases. CDR1 is SGHRS and CDR2 is YFSETQ in the germline V gene. The CDR3 loop reads CASSPQLGGRTEAFF. CDR3 coding DNA: TGCGCCAGCAGCCCCCAGTTAGGGGGAAGGACTGAAGCTTTCTTT. Full variable domain (remainder filled in from reference TRBV5-1 and TRBJ1-1): KAGVTQTPRYLIKTRGQQVTLSCSPISGHRSVSWYQQTPGQGLQFLFEYFSETQRNKGNFPGRFSGRQFSNSRSEMNVSTLELGDSALYLCASSPQLGGRTEAFFGQGTRLTVV.

This chain links TRBV5-1 with TRBJ1-2, with D possibly being TRBD1 (6 bases). The CDR3 sequence is 13 residues long. V shed 0 bases and J shed 4 bases, with 7 bases lying between them. The V gene's germline CDR1 is SGHRS and CDR2 YFSETQ. CDR3 nucleotide sequence: TGCGCCAGCAGCTTGGAAGGGGGCTATGGCTACACCTTC. Translated: CASSLEGGYGYTF.

This clone has just one count. This rearrangement joins TRBV18 to TRBJ2-5; 7 nucleotides line up with TRBD1. Per germline, CDR1 KGHSH and CDR2 LQKENI. Germline trimming cut 0 bases from V and 2 bases from J; bases unmatched to any gene: 0. The CDR3 spans 14 residues. The CDR3 here is CASSPPGQQETQYF. The CDR3 nucleotides read TGTGCCAGCTCACCACCGGGACAGCAAGAGACCCAGTACTTC.

The CDR3 region has the DNA TGTGCCAGCAGCTTCTCCGGGACAGCCTATAATTCACCCCTCCACTTT. It codes for CASSFSGTAYNSPLHF. The chain is built from TRBV5-4 and TRBJ1-6; 7 bases are shared with TRBD1. The germline V gene encodes CDR1 SGHNT and CDR2 YYREEE (reference sequence). With 2 bases clipped from V and 2 bases from J, the junction kept 4 bases outside the gene matches. CDR3 length equals 16 residues.

The chain is built from TRBV7-2 and TRBJ2-1; D perhaps matches TRBD2 (6 bases). CDR3 length: 16 residues. The V end lost 5 bases, the J end lost 8 bases, and 22 bases lay between the germline ends. The V gene's germline CDR1 is SGHTA and CDR2 FQGNSA. CDR3 nucleotide sequence: TGTGCCAGCAGCCCCCGAAGGGGAGGTCCCGTCCATGAGCAGTTCTTC. Its protein product is CASSPRRGGPVHEQFF.

J is TRBJ2-1 and V is TRBV6-5; 8 positions match TRBD1. V lost 0 bases and J lost 6; bases outside the gene matches: 7. CDR3 length: 16 amino acids. CDR1 MNHEY and CDR2 SVGAGI come from the germline V gene. The CDR3 here is CASSYSKGQVLNEQFF. The DNA for the CDR3 is TGTGCCAGCAGTTACTCGAAGGGACAGGTTCTCAATGAGCAGTTCTTC.

This chain connects TRBV28 to TRBJ1-3; 8 nucleotides line up with TRBD1. The trim removed 5 bases at V and 9 bases at J, leaving 9 bases unmatched. CDR1 MDHEN and CDR2 SYDVKM come from the germline V gene. The CDR3 contains 14 residues. CDR3 bases: TGTGCCAGCAGTACTCTAGGACAGGGTAGCACCATATATTTT. It is translated as CASSTLGQGSTIYF. Based on the CDR3 plus reference TRBV28 and TRBJ1-3, the full variable domain is DVKVTQSSRYLVKRTGEKVFLECVQDMDHENMFWYRQDPGLGLRLIYFSYDVKMKEKGDIPEGYSVSREKKERFSLILESASTNQTSMYLCASSTLGQGSTIYFGEGSWLTVV.